The 13 T cell receptor beta chains presented below share a single source sample, sequenced in a study of naive and memory T cell subsets. Two oligonucleotides, mixed equimolar, formed the beta constant-region primer covering TRBC1 and TRBC2. TCRdb reanalysed the UMI-ligation and nested PCR reads using MiXCR and keeps one entry per CDR3 protein. Seen here are 120,000 to 150,000 distinct CDR3 sequences, 15% to 20% observed once, and the top ten hold around 0.14%. Sequencing input: naive CD4+ T cells from blood. The receptors were gathered from a human donor in good health.

The rearrangement links TRBV6-4 to TRBJ2-3; 9 nucleotides line up with TRBD2. With V trimmed by 2 bases and J by 6 bases, 12 bases remained unmatched. Germline CDR1 and CDR2: MRHNA and SNTAGT. The CDR3 length is 17 residues. The DNA of the CDR3 is TGTGCCAGCAGTGACGAAGGGGCGGGAGGGGATCGTGATACGCAGTATTTT. It encodes CASSDEGAGGDRDTQYF.

This clonotype was counted only a few times. The chain links TRBV20-1 to TRBJ2-6; 8 bases match TRBD1. The CDR3 loop spans 17 amino acids. The germline CDR1 and CDR2 sequences are DFQATT and SNEGSKA (reference sequence). V was pared by 3 bases and J by 4 bases, with 11 bases of the junction left unmatched. The CDR3 DNA follows: TGCAGTGCTAGCCTAGTGCAGGGGGCAACCGGGGCCAACGTCCTGACTTTC. Translating it yields CSASLVQGATGANVLTF.

This clonotype has only a few counts. The J gene is TRBJ2-5, the V gene TRBV5-6, with D possibly TRBD1 on 5 matching bases. The CDR3 length is 14 residues. Germline CDR1 is SGHDT and CDR2 is YYEEEE. With 0 bases removed from V and 5 bases from J, the gap between germline ends came to 11 bases. The CDR3 spells CASSLGQGGETQYF. The CDR3 DNA is TGTGCCAGCAGCTTGGGTCAGGGTGGCGAGACCCAGTACTTC.

This clonotype came up a few times. This chain uses TRBV6-6 with TRBJ2-2; TRBD2 matches 12 bases. The germline gives CDR1 MNHNY, CDR2 SVGAGI (reference sequence). The CDR3 is made up of 16 amino acids. V lost 5 bases, J lost 4 bases, and 5 bases stayed unmatched. CDR3 sequence reads: CASSARLAGATGELFF. The CDR3 DNA follows: TGTGCCAGCAGTGCCCGACTAGCGGGAGCCACCGGGGAGCTGTTTTTT.

The chain uses TRBV20-1 and TRBJ1-1; D is possibly TRBD1 (5 bases). There are 17 residues in the CDR3. CDR1 and CDR2 (germline): DFQATT, SNEGSKA (reference sequence). V shed 8 bases and J shed 5 bases, with 30 bases lying between them. The CDR3 here is CSPLAIAGSGLGTEAFF. CDR3 nucleotide sequence: TGCAGTCCCTTGGCAATAGCAGGGTCCGGTTTGGGAACTGAAGCTTTCTTT.

The chain joins TRBV6-4 to TRBJ2-1; the D gene is possibly TRBD2 (6 bases). V was trimmed by 3 bases and J by 6 bases, leaving 12 bases between them. Per the germline V gene, CDR1 is MRHNA and CDR2 is SNTAGT. This CDR3 region has 14 residues. Here the CDR3 reads CASSELAASNEQFF. In DNA, the CDR3 is TGTGCCAGCAGTGAGTTAGCGGCGAGCAATGAGCAGTTCTTC.

This clonotype was detected only a few times. The chain joins TRBV28 to TRBJ1-6; 10 bases agree with TRBD1. The V segment lost 5 bases and the J segment 0 bases; nucleotides outside the gene matches: 4. The CDR3 has 17 residues. Germline-derived CDR1 and CDR2 are MDHEN and SYDVKM. As DNA, the CDR3 is TGTGCCAGCAGTCAATGGACAGGGGGCTCCTATAATTCACCCCTCCACTTT. As protein: CASSQWTGGSYNSPLHF. Complete variable domain (other parts from reference TRBV28 and TRBJ1-6): DVKVTQSSRYLVKRTGEKVFLECVQDMDHENMFWYRQDPGLGLRLIYFSYDVKMKEKGDIPEGYSVSREKKERFSLILESASTNQTSMYLCASSQWTGGSYNSPLHFGNGTRLTVT.

In its sample, this clonotype was seen a few times. The chain joins TRBV24-1 to TRBJ2-2, with 8 bases fitting TRBD1. CDR3 size: 15 residues. The V gene end was trimmed by 5 bases and the J gene end by 1 base; junction bases not matched to a gene: 2. Germline V lookup: CDR1 KGHDR, CDR2 SFDVKD. CDR3 amino acids: CATSADRVNTGELFF. In DNA, the CDR3 is TGTGCCACCAGTGCGGACAGGGTGAACACCGGGGAGCTGTTTTTT.

There are a few counts of this clonotype. The CDR3 sequence: CASSQTLKREEQYF. Written as DNA, the CDR3 is TGCGCCAGCAGCCAAACACTAAAAAGGGAGGAGCAGTACTTC. The chain links TRBV4-1 to TRBJ2-7; weak D call: TRBD2 (5 bases). V lost 2 bases and J 7 bases, leaving 15 bases between the germline ends. The CDR3 has 14 amino acids. Germline CDR1 and CDR2: MGHRA and YSYEKL.

This CDR3 is CASRQTGYEQYF. CDR3 DNA sequence: TGTGCCAGCAGACAAACAGGTTACGAGCAGTACTTC. The chain joins TRBV7-9 to TRBJ2-7; weak D call: TRBD1 (5 bases). The CDR3 is 12 residues long. Germline CDR1 is SEHNR and CDR2 is FQNEAQ (reference sequence). The ends were cut back, 6 bases at V and 4 bases at J, with 10 bases in the middle.

In its sample, this clonotype was seen a few times. This chain joins TRBV14 and TRBJ2-4; weak D call: TRBD2 (7 bases). The V end lost 0 bases, the J end lost 7 bases, and 19 bases lay between the germline ends. The CDR3 is 17 residues long. CDR1 and CDR2 (germline): SGHDN, FVKESK. Here the CDR3 DNA reads TGTGCCAGCAGCCAAGATCGAGGGGGGAGGGCCCAGAACATTCAGTACTTC. Protein: CASSQDRGGRAQNIQYF.

There are a few counts of this clonotype. The V call is TRBV2, the J call TRBJ1-6; no reliable D call. Germline CDR1 is SNHLY and CDR2 is FYNNEI. The CDR3 consists of 17 residues. The germline V and J ends were trimmed by 2 bases and 5 bases, with 16 bases remaining between them. In DNA form, the CDR3 reads TGTGCCAGCAGTGAAAATCGGGGTTCTGGTCATAATTCACCCCTCCACTTT. Translated, it gives CASSENRGSGHNSPLHF.

For the CDR3, the DNA is TGCAGTGCTACCCCCGGGACGCGCAATCAGCCCCAGCATTTT. It codes for CSATPGTRNQPQHF. The genes are TRBV20-1 and TRBJ1-5; possibly TRBD1 for D (5 bases). Germline CDR1 reads DFQATT; CDR2 reads SNEGSKA (reference sequence). The CDR3 spans 14 residues. Trimming took off 4 bases at V and 2 bases at J, with 12 bases between the two ends.